One and the same sample provided the 11 T cell receptor beta chains below, sequenced in a study of cytomegalovirus exposure and HLA in healthy donors. A multiplex PCR was run with 60 Vbeta primers and 13 Jbeta primers. Only in-frame clones appear in the TCRdb table, and some are missing; sequencing was by immunoSEQ multiplex PCR. The sample gives about 130,000 clones, about 79% of which show up once; less than 3.5% is in the top ten. Sample: PBMCs. The source is a man aged 45 to 65 in good health and CMV-seronegative.

The chain combines TRBV5-4 with TRBJ1-4, with TRBD1 as a possible D gene (5 bases). V dropped 7 bases and J dropped 6 bases, with 19 bases sitting between them. Germline CDR1 is SGHNT and CDR2 is YYREEE (reference sequence). This CDR3 has 15 residues. CDR3 DNA sequence: TGTGCCAGCGGCCCATGGGGCGCGTCTGATGAAAAACTGTTTTTT. Its protein product is CASGPWGASDEKLFF.

This chain links TRBV9 with TRBJ1-2; tentatively, D is TRBD1 (6 bases). CDR3 length: 15 amino acids. Trimming left V 3 bases short and J 5 bases short, with 17 bases between. Germline CDR1 reads SGDLS; CDR2 reads YYNGEE. CDR3 in DNA: TGTGCCAGCAGCGGCCGGCAGGGGTTTGGGTATGGCTACACCTTC. As protein: CASSGRQGFGYGYTF. Full variable domain (missing parts from reference TRBV9 and TRBJ1-2): DSGVTQTPKHLITATGQRVTLRCSPRSGDLSVYWYQQSLDQGLQFLIQYYNGEERAKGNILERFSAQQFPDLHSELNLSSLELGDSALYFCASSGRQGFGYGYTFGSGTRLTVV.

Only one count was recorded for this clone. The chain couples TRBV5-4 to TRBJ1-1; no reliable D call. Deletions cut 2 bases from V and 6 bases from J, with 5 bases between. Germline V gives CDR1 SGHNT, CDR2 YYREEE (reference sequence). The CDR3 runs 11 residues. CDR3 region: CASSFGPEAFF. The CDR3 DNA reads as TGTGCCAGCAGCTTCGGTCCTGAAGCTTTCTTT.

This sequence joins TRBV11-2 and TRBJ2-1, with 10 bases lining up with TRBD2. Germline V gene data show CDR1 as SGHAT and CDR2 as FQNNGV. The CDR3 spans 16 residues. The trim removed 0 bases at V and 4 bases at J, leaving 3 bases unmatched. The CDR3 protein is CASSLDSGGFYNEQFF. CDR3 nucleotides: TGTGCCAGCAGCTTAGATAGCGGGGGGTTTTACAATGAGCAGTTCTTC.

The rearrangement uses TRBV5-8 and TRBJ2-3, with TRBD2 as a possible D gene (5 bases). V lost 4 bases to trimming and J lost 2 bases, with 11 bases between them. Per the germline V gene, CDR1 is SGHTS and CDR2 is YDEGEE. The CDR3 runs to 14 residues. CDR3 nucleotide sequence: TGTGCCAGCAGCGCCGGACTTTTCACAGATACGCAGTATTTT. Protein: CASSAGLFTDTQYF.

This chain connects TRBV9 to TRBJ1-4; possibly TRBD1 for D (5 bases). Germline lookup yields CDR1 SGDLS and CDR2 YYNGEE. Trimming removed 0 bases at V and 0 bases at J, with 6 bases between. The CDR3 sequence is 15 residues long. The CDR3 reads CASSVGGATNEKLFF. The CDR3 nucleotides are TGTGCCAGCAGCGTAGGGGGGGCAACTAATGAAAAACTGTTTTTT.

This clone has more than one count but fewer than ten. The chain couples TRBV5-1 to TRBJ1-2; no firm D call. V was cut by 5 bases and J by 0 bases, with 17 bases left in between. This CDR3 contains 16 residues. Germline lookup yields CDR1 SGHRS and CDR2 YFSETQ. The CDR3 DNA is TGCGCCAGCAGGAATATGTTGGCCAGCGCTAACTATGGCTACACCTTC. Protein sequence: CASRNMLASANYGYTF.

The chain carries TRBV6-5 and TRBJ1-1, with TRBD1 matching over 8 bases. With 6 bases clipped from V and 3 bases from J, the junction kept 9 bases outside the gene matches. This CDR3 region has 15 residues. Germline V gives CDR1 MNHEY, CDR2 SVGAGI. CDR3 sequence reads: CASRSYRGGYTEAFF. CDR3 DNA: TGTGCCAGCAGATCCTACAGGGGGGGGTACACTGAAGCTTTCTTT.

As for this clone: The conserved closing phenylalanine or tryptophan is absent in this CDR3, likely reflecting a read error. The V and J genes are TRBV5-1 and TRBJ1-1, with D unclear. CDR1 SGHRS and CDR2 YFSETQ come from the germline V gene. The CDR3 is 14 amino acids. Trimming left V 5 bases short and J 6 bases short, with 17 bases between. Written as DNA, the CDR3 is TGCGCCAGCAGAGAAGGAGGGCTAATCGCTGAAGCTTTCGTT. It translates to CASREGGLIAEAFV.

This clone occurred a few times. The rearrangement joins TRBV6-5 to TRBJ2-1; 7 bases are a match to TRBD1. The CDR3 runs 16 residues. CDR1 MNHEY and CDR2 SVGAGI come from the germline V gene. Trimming removed 2 bases from V and 0 bases from J; junction bases left unmatched: 4. The DNA of the CDR3 is TGTGCCAGCAGTTACACACAGGGGATCTCCTACAATGAGCAGTTCTTC. This translates into CASSYTQGISYNEQFF.

This chain uses TRBV5-1 with TRBJ2-7, with 12 bases that match TRBD2. Germline V gene sequence: CDR1 SGHRS, CDR2 YFSETQ. The CDR3 is made up of 16 amino acids. V shed 5 bases, J shed 5 bases, and the junction held 11 bases outside the gene matches. The CDR3 sequence: CASSTTGTSGLDEQYF. The CDR3 DNA sequence: TGCGCCAGCAGTACGACCGGGACTAGCGGGTTAGACGAGCAGTACTTC. Complete variable domain (other parts from reference TRBV5-1 and TRBJ2-7): KAGVTQTPRYLIKTRGQQVTLSCSPISGHRSVSWYQQTPGQGLQFLFEYFSETQRNKGNFPGRFSGRQFSNSRSEMNVSTLELGDSALYLCASSTTGTSGLDEQYFGPGTRLTVT.